One and the same sample provided the 8 T cell receptor beta chains below, sequenced in a study of Graves' ophthalmopathy and Graves' hyperthyroidism (dated by TCRdb to the late 2010s). Sequencing instrument: Illumina HiSeq 2000. For repertoire sequencing, the TCR beta CDR3 regions were amplified from RNA transcripts. The first round was an RT-PCR using HTBI primers with the Qiagen OneStep RT-PCR kit, and this first round was followed by a second-round multiplex PCR, then size selection and purification. Clones were called with MiXCR by TCRdb after fastp trimmed the public reads at Q25, and only in-frame beta chains were retained. Under each unique CDR3 protein, matching rows form one entry showing the most common genes and DNA. A total of 350,000 to 450,000 distinct CDR3 sequences appear in this sample, 21% of them only once. The top ten clonotypes cover more than 2.5% of the sample. Sample: peripheral blood. Every receptor here comes from a woman under 30 with stable Graves' hyperthyroidism. Donor details come from another sample of the same person, matched by shared clones.

This clonotype was seen repeatedly, ten times or more. This chain joins TRBV2 and TRBJ2-5; the D is unclear. Germline-derived CDR1 and CDR2 are SNHLY and FYNNEI. This CDR3 contains 14 residues. Trimming stripped 0 bases from V and 1 base from J, with 6 bases between. In nucleotides, the CDR3 is TGTGCCAGCAGTGAAGCGGAGATCCAAGAGACCCAGTACTTC. It specifies CASSEAEIQETQYF. Full variable domain (rest looked up from reference TRBV2 and TRBJ2-5): EPEVTQTPSHQVTQMGQEVILRCVPISNHLYFYWYRQILGQKVEFLVSFYNNEISEKSEIFDDQFSVERPDGSNFTLKIRSTKLEDSAMYFCASSEAEIQETQYFGPGTRLLVL.

This clonotype was detected many times. The chain joins TRBV6-5 to TRBJ2-2; TRBD1 aligns across 10 bases. The germline CDR1 and CDR2 sequences are MNHEY and SVGAGI. The CDR3 extends over 15 amino acids. After removal of 6 bases from V and 4 bases from J, the junction contained 5 bases not matched to a gene. The CDR3 region is CASSPWDRGTGELFF. In DNA, the CDR3 is TGTGCCAGCAGCCCGTGGGACAGGGGCACCGGGGAGCTGTTTTTT.

This clonotype was counted many times. The chain combines TRBV6-1 with TRBJ2-7; no definite D call. The CDR3 contains 12 residues. CDR1 MNHNS and CDR2 SASEGT come from the germline V gene. V lost 9 bases, J lost 3 bases, and 12 bases lay in between. As DNA, the CDR3 is TGTGCCAGTCGACCAGCCGGCTACGAGCAGTACTTC. It yields the protein CASRPAGYEQYF.

In its sample, this clonotype was seen a few times. This chain uses TRBV5-6 with TRBJ2-7; D remains unclear. The V gene lost 0 bases and the J gene lost 5 bases, with 6 bases spanning the gap. The CDR3 loop spans 12 amino acids. CDR1 SGHDT and CDR2 YYEEEE come from the germline V gene. The DNA for the CDR3 is TGTGCCAGCAGCTTGGACACCCACGAGCAGTACTTC. Translation gives CASSLDTHEQYF.

In its sample, this clonotype was seen many times. The chain has TRBV10-3 and TRBJ2-5; perhaps TRBD1 as D (6 bases). Trimming pared 0 bases from V and 4 bases from J, leaving 12 bases between. Germline-derived CDR1 and CDR2 are ENHRY and SYGVKD. This CDR3 has 15 residues. CDR3 DNA sequence: TGTGCCATCAGTGAGTCAAGCAGGGGAAGAGAGACCCAGTACTTC. This encodes CAISESSRGRETQYF.

This clonotype has more than one count but fewer than ten. The V and J genes are TRBV20-1 and TRBJ1-1, with D unclear. Germline CDR1 DFQATT, CDR2 SNEGSKA (reference sequence). V was shortened by 6 bases and J by 6 bases, with 20 bases between the two germline ends. The CDR3 runs 14 residues. The DNA of the CDR3 is TGCAGTGCCTTACCCCTGGGAGGGATGGCTGAAGCTTTCTTT. Residues: CSALPLGGMAEAFF.

The sample holds one count of this clonotype. The gene calls are TRBV27 and TRBJ2-3; no clear D. V was clipped by 6 bases and J by 3 bases, with 13 bases between them. CDR3 size: 14 residues. Germline-derived CDR1 and CDR2 are MNHEY and SMNVEV (reference sequence). CDR3 nucleotides: TGTGCCAGCAGCCCCATGCGAGGAACAGATACGCAGTATTTT. Amino acid sequence: CASSPMRGTDTQYF.

This clonotype was found many times. The rearrangement joins TRBV20-1 to TRBJ1-2, with TRBD1 matching over 10 bases. This CDR3 spans 16 amino acids. V lost 3 bases and J lost 5; bases outside the gene matches: 12. From germline, CDR1 is DFQATT and CDR2 SNEGSKA (reference sequence). CDR3 nucleotides: TGCAGTGCTAGCTGGGACAGGGGTCTGCTTGGGTATGGCTACACCTTC. Amino acids: CSASWDRGLLGYGYTF.